Shown below are 30 T cell receptor beta chains from a single sample sequenced in a study of shared clonotypes between healthy human individuals. Sequenced by immunoSEQ multiplex PCR; TCRdb stores in-frame clones only, minus some. The sample has millions of clones; roughly 92% are singletons. Sequenced input: naive CD4+ T cells sorted from blood. Subset noted: CD45RA+ positively selected. These receptors all come from a man between 18 and 35 years old in good health.

The genes are TRBV10-3 and TRBJ2-5; D gene ambiguous. V lost 8 bases and J 4 bases, leaving 8 bases between the germline ends. The CDR3 covers 11 residues. CDR1 is ENHRY and CDR2 is SYGVKD in the germline V gene. The chain's CDR3 is CAIRRGETQYF. DNA of the CDR3: TGTGCCATCCGGCGAGGAGAGACCCAGTACTTC.

This rearrangement joins TRBV6-4 to TRBJ2-3; D is undetermined. Germline V gene sequence: CDR1 MRHNA, CDR2 SNTAGT. V gave up 2 bases and J gave up 0 bases, with 6 bases separating them. There are 14 residues in the CDR3. CDR3 protein: CASSDVFSTDTQYF. The CDR3 DNA reads as TGTGCCAGCAGTGACGTCTTCAGCACAGATACGCAGTATTTT.

J is TRBJ2-6 and V is TRBV9, with D maybe TRBD1 (6 bases). The germline V gene has CDR1 SGDLS and CDR2 YYNGEE. Trimming removed 4 bases at V and 2 bases at J, with 10 bases between. CDR3 length: 15 residues. CDR3 sequence reads: CASSPGAAGANVLTF. CDR3 DNA sequence: TGTGCCAGCAGCCCAGGGGCAGCTGGGGCCAACGTCCTGACTTTC. Drawing the rest from reference TRBV9 and TRBJ2-6, the complete variable domain is DSGVTQTPKHLITATGQRVTLRCSPRSGDLSVYWYQQSLDQGLQFLIQYYNGEERAKGNILERFSAQQFPDLHSELNLSSLELGDSALYFCASSPGAAGANVLTFGAGSRLTVL.

This chain joins TRBV30 and TRBJ2-2; 10 nucleotides match TRBD2. V dropped 7 bases and J dropped 1; count of bases not matched to a gene: 3. The length of the CDR3 is 14 residues. The V gene's germline CDR1 is GTSNPN and CDR2 SVGIG (reference sequence). DNA for the CDR3: TGTGCCTCCGCTAGCGGGAGGAACACCGGGGAGCTGTTTTTT. Its protein product is CASASGRNTGELFF. Based on the CDR3 plus reference TRBV30 and TRBJ2-2, the full variable domain is SQTIHQWPATLVQPVGSPLSLECTVEGTSNPNLYWYRQAAGRGLQLLFYSVGIGQISSEVPQNLSASRPQDRQFILSSKKLLLSDSGFYLCASASGRNTGELFFGEGSRLTVL.

V gene TRBV4-1 combines with J gene TRBJ2-1, with 10 bases that match TRBD2. The CDR3 contains 15 residues. Looked up from germline, CDR1 is MGHRA and CDR2 is YSYEKL. V gave up 4 bases and J gave up 5 bases; unmatched junction bases: 5. CDR3 residues: CASSRLAGLDNEQFF. For the CDR3, the DNA is TGCGCCAGCAGCCGACTAGCGGGTTTGGACAATGAGCAGTTCTTC.

The chain recombines TRBV7-9 with TRBJ2-2, with D uncertain. This CDR3 spans 16 amino acids. Germline V gene data show CDR1 as SEHNR and CDR2 as FQNEAQ (reference sequence). Trimming cost V 5 bases and J 1 base, with 14 bases left between them. CDR3 nucleotides: TGTGCCAGCAGCCCCCGCCGTAACGAGAACACCGGGGAGCTGTTTTTT. This gives the protein CASSPRRNENTGELFF.

V is TRBV4-3 and J is TRBJ2-7; D is possibly TRBD2 (6 bases). The CDR3 extends over 17 amino acids. Germline-derived CDR1 and CDR2 are LGHNA and YSLEER. Trimming stripped 2 bases from V and 7 bases from J, with 24 bases between. This chain's CDR3 is CASSQNSDYSMGWEQYF. CDR3 nucleotide sequence: TGCGCCAGCAGCCAAAATTCGGACTATTCGATGGGGTGGGAGCAGTACTTC.

The V gene is TRBV30, the J gene TRBJ2-3, with 7 bases matching TRBD2. Trimming at V came to 5 bases and at J to 2 bases, leaving 7 bases not matched to a gene. The CDR3 has 14 amino acids. Germline CDR1 is GTSNPN and CDR2 is SVGIG (reference sequence). The CDR3 loop is CAWGASGYTDTQYF. DNA of the CDR3: TGTGCCTGGGGGGCTAGCGGATACACAGATACGCAGTATTTT.

This clone appeared a few times. V gene TRBV7-9 combines with J gene TRBJ1-5; tentatively, D is TRBD1 (6 bases). This CDR3 has 14 amino acids. The V and J ends lost 5 bases and 5 bases respectively, with 13 bases between them. Germline V gene lookup returns CDR1 SEHNR and CDR2 FQNEAQ (reference sequence). The CDR3 nucleotides are TGTGCCAGCAGCCCTCAGGGGTACGATCAGCCCCAGCATTTT. It codes for CASSPQGYDQPQHF. Together with reference TRBV7-9 and TRBJ1-5, the CDR3 gives the full variable domain: DTGVSQNPRHKITKRGQNVTFRCDPISEHNRLYWYRQTLGQGPEFLTYFQNEAQLEKSRLLSDRFSAERPKGSFSTLEIQRTEQGDSAMYLCASSPQGYDQPQHFGDGTRLSIL.

As regards this clone: The same CDR3 can be traced to other DNA sequences in this sample. V and J are TRBV30 and TRBJ2-5; TRBD1 is a possible D gene (6 bases). The V gene's germline CDR1 is GTSNPN and CDR2 SVGIG (reference sequence). This CDR3 comprises 13 residues. V lost 5 bases to trimming and J lost 0 bases, with 10 bases between them. CDR3 region: CAWSTGNQETQYF. CDR3 DNA: TGTGCCTGGTCTACAGGGAACCAAGAGACCCAGTACTTC.

CDR3 in DNA: TGCGCCAGCAGCGGGACGGGACCCGCCGGGGCAGATACGCAGTATTTT. Amino acids: CASSGTGPAGADTQYF. The rearrangement joins TRBV5-1 to TRBJ2-3; the D call may be TRBD1 or TRBD2 (5 bases each). The CDR3 sequence is 16 residues long. The germline gives CDR1 SGHRS, CDR2 YFSETQ. Trimming left V 4 bases short and J 4 bases short, with 19 bases between.

This chain joins TRBV6-1 and TRBJ1-5; unclear D gene. Trimming removed 8 bases at V and 5 bases at J, with 4 bases between. This CDR3 comprises 10 residues. Looked up from germline, CDR1 is MNHNS and CDR2 is SASEGT. CDR3 DNA: TGTGCCAGCGGATATCAGCCCCAGCATTTT. Its translation is CASGYQPQHF.

The chain links TRBV18 to TRBJ1-3; perhaps TRBD1 as D (5 bases). Deletions cut 7 bases from V and 1 base from J, with 14 bases between. The CDR3 loop spans 15 amino acids. Germline CDR1 is KGHSH and CDR2 is LQKENI. CDR3 sequence (DNA): TGTGCCAGCTACCCACAGGCAGTTTCTGGAAACACCATATATTTT. Protein product: CASYPQAVSGNTIYF. Complete variable domain (other parts from reference TRBV18 and TRBJ1-3): NAGVMQNPRHLVRRRGQEARLRCSPMKGHSHVYWYRQLPEEGLKFMVYLQKENIIDESGMPKERFSAEFPKEGPSILRIQQVVRGDSAAYFCASYPQAVSGNTIYFGEGSWLTVV.

The J gene is TRBJ1-3, the V gene TRBV30, with 7 bases lining up with TRBD1. The germline V gene encodes CDR1 GTSNPN and CDR2 SVGIG (reference sequence). The CDR3 covers 15 residues. Germline trimming cut 3 bases from V and 2 bases from J; bases unmatched to any gene: 7. This CDR3 reads CAWRGQTLPGNTIYF. In DNA form, the CDR3 reads TGTGCCTGGAGGGGACAGACTCTTCCTGGAAACACCATATATTTT.

J is TRBJ2-2 and V is TRBV29-1; D is uncertain. CDR3 length: 11 residues. V was clipped by 4 bases and J by 4 bases, with 4 bases between them. The germline V gene has CDR1 SQVTM and CDR2 ANQGSEA. The CDR3 here is CSVAVTGELFF. CDR3 coding DNA: TGCAGCGTTGCCGTCACCGGGGAGCTGTTTTTT.

The chain links TRBV18 to TRBJ1-5; 10 bases fit TRBD1. V lost 3 bases, J lost 6 bases, and 8 bases stayed unmatched. Germline lookup yields CDR1 KGHSH and CDR2 LQKENI. The CDR3 length is 16 residues. Here the CDR3 DNA reads TGTGCCAGCTCACCCCTGGGACAGGGGAGGGTTCAGCCCCAGCATTTT. Its protein product is CASSPLGQGRVQPQHF.

This sequence joins TRBV12-5 and TRBJ2-1; D call uncertain. V gave up 4 bases and J gave up 0 bases, with 7 bases separating them. The V gene's germline CDR1 is LGHNT and CDR2 FRNRAP. The CDR3 has 14 amino acids. CDR3 protein: CASGSPGSYNEQFF. DNA of the CDR3: TGTGCTAGTGGTTCCCCGGGCTCCTACAATGAGCAGTTCTTC.

J is TRBJ2-2 and V is TRBV5-1; D gene unclear. With 0 bases removed from V and 8 bases from J, the gap between germline ends came to 8 bases. Germline V gives CDR1 SGHRS, CDR2 YFSETQ. The length of the CDR3 is 13 residues. The CDR3 protein is CASSLESFGELFF. In DNA form, the CDR3 reads TGCGCCAGCAGCTTGGAGAGTTTTGGGGAGCTGTTTTTT.

With regard to this clone: Other DNA sequences from this sample encode an identical CDR3 as well. V is TRBV6-5 and J is TRBJ1-5; possibly TRBD1 for D (6 bases). Between the trimmed V and J ends, which lost 5 bases and 3 bases, there was a span of 8 bases. CDR3 length equals 13 residues. Germline lookup yields CDR1 MNHEY and CDR2 SVGAGI. The DNA for the CDR3 is TGTGCCAGCAGTAGGACAGCCAATCAGCCCCAGCATTTT. This translates into CASSRTANQPQHF.

The genes are TRBV6-4 and TRBJ1-4; D is uncertain. Germline V gene data show CDR1 as MRHNA and CDR2 as SNTAGT. The CDR3 spans 15 residues. Trimming pared 0 bases from V and 8 bases from J, leaving 13 bases between. The DNA for the CDR3 is TGTGCCAGCAGTGACTCTGGGTGTGGCGGGGAAAAACTGTTTTTT. Amino acids: CASSDSGCGGEKLFF.

The rearrangement joins TRBV5-1 to TRBJ2-2, with D tentatively TRBD1 (6 bases). The CDR3 totals 15 residues. The germline V gene has CDR1 SGHRS and CDR2 YFSETQ. The V end lost 4 bases, the J end lost 1 base, and 11 bases lay between the germline ends. Written as DNA, the CDR3 is TGCGCCAGCAGCCCAACAGGGAAGAACACCGGGGAGCTGTTTTTT. Amino acid sequence: CASSPTGKNTGELFF.

The chain has TRBV9 and TRBJ2-2; D remains unclear. CDR1 SGDLS and CDR2 YYNGEE come from the germline V gene. CDR3 length: 15 amino acids. V was pared by 3 bases and J by 1 base, with 10 bases between. In DNA form, the CDR3 reads TGTGCCAGCAGCGCCAGCGATCTGAACACCGGGGAGCTGTTTTTT. It is translated as CASSASDLNTGELFF.

The chain carries TRBV7-9 and TRBJ2-7; D possibly corresponds to TRBD1 (6 bases). This CDR3 comprises 12 residues. The V and J ends lost 6 bases and 6 bases respectively, with 12 bases between them. The germline V gene has CDR1 SEHNR and CDR2 FQNEAQ (reference sequence). The CDR3 sequence: CASSQGLGEQYF. CDR3 DNA: TGTGCCAGCAGTCAGGGGTTAGGCGAGCAGTACTTC.

The J gene is TRBJ2-7, the V gene TRBV27; D tentatively reads TRBD1 or TRBD2 (5 bases each). V was cut by 2 bases and J by 6 bases, with 14 bases left in between. There are 14 residues in the CDR3. Looked up from germline, CDR1 is MNHEY and CDR2 is SMNVEV (reference sequence). The CDR3 loop reads CASSLGGSFGEQYF. In DNA form, the CDR3 reads TGTGCCAGCAGTTTAGGGGGAAGCTTCGGCGAGCAGTACTTC.

CDR3 residues: CASSRLRDRGRDTQYF. CDR3 nucleotide sequence: TGTGCCAGCAGCCGACTCCGGGACAGGGGGCGCGATACGCAGTATTTT. The chain combines TRBV7-9 with TRBJ2-3, with 12 nucleotides matching TRBD1. Germline lookup yields CDR1 SEHNR and CDR2 FQNEAQ (reference sequence). The CDR3 consists of 16 residues. After removal of 5 bases from V and 6 bases from J, the junction contained 9 bases not matched to a gene.

The J gene is TRBJ1-2, the V gene TRBV6-5; D possibly corresponds to TRBD1 (5 bases). The CDR3 has 16 residues. The V gene lost 0 bases and the J gene lost 7 bases, with 18 bases spanning the gap. The germline gives CDR1 MNHEY, CDR2 SVGAGI. In nucleotides, the CDR3 is TGTGCCAGCAGTTACTCGTACGGCCGAGGGAGGGGTGGCTACACCTTC. Translation gives CASSYSYGRGRGGYTF.

The chain has TRBV18 and TRBJ1-5, with 9 nucleotides matching TRBD1. CDR1 and CDR2 (germline): KGHSH, LQKENI. J gave up 1 base and V 6 bases, and 10 bases lay outside the gene matches. CDR3 size: 17 residues. CDR3 DNA sequence: TGTGCCAGCTCGCCCCAGAGGACAGGGGCGAGCAATCAGCCCCAGCATTTT. It codes for CASSPQRTGASNQPQHF.

The genes are TRBV7-9 and TRBJ2-7, with TRBD1 as a possible D gene (7 bases). With 5 bases removed from V and 0 bases from J, the gap between germline ends came to 11 bases. CDR3 length: 14 residues. Germline V gives CDR1 SEHNR, CDR2 FQNEAQ (reference sequence). This CDR3 is CASSAGQSSYEQYF. As DNA, the CDR3 is TGTGCCAGCAGCGCGGGACAGAGCTCCTACGAGCAGTACTTC.

The V and J genes are TRBV7-8 and TRBJ1-4; D gene unclear. This CDR3 region has 13 residues. Germline CDR1 is SGHVS and CDR2 is FQNEAQ. Trimming took off 1 base at V and 7 bases at J, with 7 bases between the two ends. CDR3: CASSLGEVEKLFF. The CDR3, as DNA: TGTGCCAGCAGCTTAGGAGAAGTTGAAAAACTGTTTTTT.

The V call is TRBV7-2, the J call TRBJ2-7; 10 positions agree with TRBD1. Per the germline V gene, CDR1 is SGHTA and CDR2 is FQGNSA. V lost 2 bases and J lost 2; bases outside the gene matches: 6. The CDR3 runs to 16 residues. In DNA, the CDR3 is TGTGCCAGCAGCTTATCGACAGGACAGGGGGCCTACGAGCAGTACTTC. Encoded protein: CASSLSTGQGAYEQYF.